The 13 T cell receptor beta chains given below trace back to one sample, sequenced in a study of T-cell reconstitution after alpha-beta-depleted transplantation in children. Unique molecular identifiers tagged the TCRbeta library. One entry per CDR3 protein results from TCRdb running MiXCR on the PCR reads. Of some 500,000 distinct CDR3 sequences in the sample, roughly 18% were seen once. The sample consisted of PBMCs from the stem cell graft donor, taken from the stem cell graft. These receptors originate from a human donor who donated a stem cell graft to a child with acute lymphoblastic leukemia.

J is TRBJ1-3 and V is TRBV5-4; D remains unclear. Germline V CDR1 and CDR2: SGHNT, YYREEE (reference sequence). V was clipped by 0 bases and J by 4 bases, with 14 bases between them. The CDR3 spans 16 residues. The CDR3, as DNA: TGTGCCAGCAGCTTGGGGGCAGGATGGGCCGGAAACACCATATATTTT. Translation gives CASSLGAGWAGNTIYF.

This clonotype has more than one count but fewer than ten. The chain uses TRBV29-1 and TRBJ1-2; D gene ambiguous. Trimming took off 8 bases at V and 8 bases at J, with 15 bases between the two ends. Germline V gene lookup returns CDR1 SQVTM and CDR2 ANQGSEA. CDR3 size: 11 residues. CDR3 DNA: TGCAGCATTGCCCCGACGAGCGGCTACACCTTC. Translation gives CSIAPTSGYTF.

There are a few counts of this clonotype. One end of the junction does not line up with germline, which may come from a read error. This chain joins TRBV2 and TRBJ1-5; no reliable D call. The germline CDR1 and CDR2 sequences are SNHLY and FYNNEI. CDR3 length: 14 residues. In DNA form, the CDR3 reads TGTGCCAGCGGTGACGGGCGGATCAATCAGCCCCAGCATTTT. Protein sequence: CASGDGRINQPQHF.

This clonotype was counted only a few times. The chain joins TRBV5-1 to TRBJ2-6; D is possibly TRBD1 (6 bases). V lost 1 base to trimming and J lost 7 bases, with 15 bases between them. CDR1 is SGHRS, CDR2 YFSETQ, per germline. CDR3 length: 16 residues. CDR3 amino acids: CASSLTVTGGANVLTF. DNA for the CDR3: TGCGCCAGCAGCTTGACCGTGACAGGTGGCGCCAACGTCCTGACTTTC. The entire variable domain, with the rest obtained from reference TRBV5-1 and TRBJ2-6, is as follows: KAGVTQTPRYLIKTRGQQVTLSCSPISGHRSVSWYQQTPGQGLQFLFEYFSETQRNKGNFPGRFSGRQFSNSRSEMNVSTLELGDSALYLCASSLTVTGGANVLTFGAGSRLTVL.

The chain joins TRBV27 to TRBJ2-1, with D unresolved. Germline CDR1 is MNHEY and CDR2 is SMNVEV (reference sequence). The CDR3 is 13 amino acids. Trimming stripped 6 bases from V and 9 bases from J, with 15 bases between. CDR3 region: CASSDISFSEQFF. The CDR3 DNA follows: TGTGCCAGCAGCGACATCTCTTTCAGTGAGCAGTTCTTC.

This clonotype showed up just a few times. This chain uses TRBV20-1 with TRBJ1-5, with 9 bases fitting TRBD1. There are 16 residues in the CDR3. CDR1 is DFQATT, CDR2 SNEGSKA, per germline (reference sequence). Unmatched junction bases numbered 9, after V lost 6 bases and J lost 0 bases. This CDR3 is CSARTDRGNSNQPQHF. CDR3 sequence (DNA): TGCAGTGCCCGCACCGACAGGGGGAATAGCAATCAGCCCCAGCATTTT.

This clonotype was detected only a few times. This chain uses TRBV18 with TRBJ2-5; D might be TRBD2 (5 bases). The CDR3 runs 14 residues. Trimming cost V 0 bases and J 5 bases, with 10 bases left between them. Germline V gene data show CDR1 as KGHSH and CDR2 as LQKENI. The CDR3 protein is CASSPPGGSETQYF. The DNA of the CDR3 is TGTGCCAGCTCACCACCCGGAGGTAGCGAGACCCAGTACTTC. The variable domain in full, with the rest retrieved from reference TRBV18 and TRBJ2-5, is NAGVMQNPRHLVRRRGQEARLRCSPMKGHSHVYWYRQLPEEGLKFMVYLQKENIIDESGMPKERFSAEFPKEGPSILRIQQVVRGDSAAYFCASSPPGGSETQYFGPGTRLLVL.

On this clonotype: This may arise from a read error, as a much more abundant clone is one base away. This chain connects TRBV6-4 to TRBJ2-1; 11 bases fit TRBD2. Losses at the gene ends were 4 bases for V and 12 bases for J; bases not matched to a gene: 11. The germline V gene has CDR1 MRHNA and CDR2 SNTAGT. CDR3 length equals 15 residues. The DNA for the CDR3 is TGTGCCAGCAGTGCCCTGACTAGCGGGGTGGAGGGGCAGTTCTTC. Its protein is CASSALTSGVEGQFF.

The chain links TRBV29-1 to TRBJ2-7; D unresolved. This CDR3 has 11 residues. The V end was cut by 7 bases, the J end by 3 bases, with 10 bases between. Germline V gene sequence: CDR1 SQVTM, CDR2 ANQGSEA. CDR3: CSALNIYEQYF. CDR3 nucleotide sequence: TGCAGCGCCCTGAACATCTACGAGCAGTACTTC.

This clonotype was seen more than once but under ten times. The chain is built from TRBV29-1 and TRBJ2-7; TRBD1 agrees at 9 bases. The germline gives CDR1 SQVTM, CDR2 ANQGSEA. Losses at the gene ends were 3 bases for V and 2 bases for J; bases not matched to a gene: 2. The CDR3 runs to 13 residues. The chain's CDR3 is CSVEGQGPYEQYF. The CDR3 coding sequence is TGCAGCGTTGAGGGACAGGGCCCCTACGAGCAGTACTTC.

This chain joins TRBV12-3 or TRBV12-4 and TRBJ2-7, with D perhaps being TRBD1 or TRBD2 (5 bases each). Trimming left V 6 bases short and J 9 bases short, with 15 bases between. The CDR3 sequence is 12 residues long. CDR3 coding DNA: TGTGCCAGCAGAAACGGGGCCGGCGTGCAGTACTTC. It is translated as CASRNGAGVQYF.

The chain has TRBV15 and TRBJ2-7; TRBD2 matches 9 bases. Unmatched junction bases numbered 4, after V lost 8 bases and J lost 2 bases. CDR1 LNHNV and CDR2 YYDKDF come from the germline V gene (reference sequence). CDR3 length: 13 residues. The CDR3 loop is CATGEREAYEQYF. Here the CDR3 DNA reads TGTGCCACCGGAGAGCGGGAGGCCTACGAGCAGTACTTC.

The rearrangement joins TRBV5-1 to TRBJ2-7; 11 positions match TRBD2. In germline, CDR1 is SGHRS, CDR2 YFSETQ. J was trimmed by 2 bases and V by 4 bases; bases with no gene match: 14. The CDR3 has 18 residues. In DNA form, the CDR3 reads TGCGCCAGCAGCACAAGAAGTCCCGGGACTAGCGGACCCTACGAGCAGTACTTC. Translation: CASSTRSPGTSGPYEQYF.